A selection of T cell receptor beta chains follows, all from one sample in a study of identifying expanded T cells in peripheral blood. The assay was immunoSEQ multiplex PCR, and TCRdb's table has in-frame clones only and misses some. The table has about 58,000 clones, around 81% seen once; the top ten hold more than 15%. The sequenced sample consisted of blood. The origin of the receptors is a person between 18 and 69 years old in good health. Each CDR3 is given with its conserved first and last residue. D genes are given only for firm matches. Size values are once, few and many counts, or a class for expanded clones, and some rows have none.

CDR3 length,V gene,J gene,D gene,clone size,CDR3 protein,CDR3 DNA
13,TRBV30,TRBJ1-5,.,.,CAWSSDSNQPQHF,TGTGCCTGGAGTTCCGACAGCAATCAGCCCCAGCATTTT
13,TRBV7-2,TRBJ2-1,.,.,CASSLDVGGEQFF,TGTGCCAGCAGCCTCGATGTGGGAGGTGAGCAGTTCTTC
14,TRBV9,TRBJ2-7,.,.,CASSVGPETYEQYF,TGTGCCAGCAGCGTAGGTCCAGAGACTTACGAGCAGTACTTC
14,TRBV2,TRBJ1-1,.,.,CASSESGLSTEAFF,TGTGCCAGCAGTGAGTCAGGGCTGAGCACTGAAGCTTTCTTT
17,TRBV29-1,TRBJ2-7,TRBD2,.,CSVVSGSPPWGSYEQYF,TGCAGCGTAGTTAGCGGGAGTCCTCCTTGGGGGTCCTACGAGCAGTACTTC
13,TRBV7-3,TRBJ1-1,.,.,CASSRTENTEAFF,TGTGCCAGCAGCCGGACAGAAAACACTGAAGCTTTCTTT
15,TRBV5-1,TRBJ2-2,.,.,CASSFGAGNTGELFF,TGCGCCAGCAGCTTTGGGGCAGGGAACACCGGGGAGCTGTTTTTT
14,TRBV7-9,TRBJ2-3,.,.,CASSLGSLGDTQYF,TGTGCCAGCAGCTTAGGGTCCCTGGGAGATACGCAGTATTTT
16,TRBV28,TRBJ2-1,.,.,CASSLPPYGRGDEQFF,TGTGCCAGCAGTTTACCACCCTATGGGAGAGGTGATGAGCAGTTCTTC
18,TRBV6-1,TRBJ2-6,TRBD1,few,CASSDPGTGGSGANVLTF,TGTGCCAGCAGTGATCCCGGGACAGGGGGTTCGGGGGCCAACGTCCTGACTTTC
13,TRBV19,TRBJ1-2,.,once,CASSIWGGRGYTF,TGTGCCAGTAGTATATGGGGGGGTCGTGGCTACACCTTC
15,TRBV6-1,TRBJ1-5,.,once,CASWDGTGDNQPQHF,TGTGCCAGCTGGGATGGTACGGGGGACAATCAGCCCCAGCATTTT
19,TRBV5-5,TRBJ2-5,.,.,CASSSGKNPGLHTPETQYF,TGTGCCAGCAGCAGCGGCAAGAACCCGGGACTGCACACACCAGAGACCCAGTACTTC
14,TRBV27,TRBJ2-3,.,.,CAGSLTGSTDTQYF,TGTGCCGGCAGTTTAACAGGCAGCACAGATACGCAGTATTTT
14,TRBV4-1,TRBJ2-7,.,.,CASSQDPNLYEQYF,TGCGCCAGCAGCCAAGACCCCAACCTCTACGAGCAGTACTTC
12,TRBV7-9,TRBJ2-7,.,few,CASSLPLSEQYF,TGTGCCAGCAGCTTGCCCTTGTCAGAGCAGTACTTC
18,TRBV9,TRBJ1-3,.,.,CASSVSASPGNPPNTIYF,TGTGCCAGCAGCGTATCAGCATCGCCAGGGAACCCGCCAAACACCATATATTTT
11,TRBV20-1,TRBJ2-3,.,.,CSASNTDTQYF,TGCAGTGCTAGCAACACAGATACGCAGTATTTT
15,TRBV28,TRBJ2-5,TRBD2,once,CASSFRAGGTETQYF,TGTGCCAGCAGTTTTAGAGCGGGGGGGACAGAGACCCAGTACTTC
13,TRBV15,TRBJ1-1,.,.,CATSRGRNTEAFF,TGTGCCACCAGCAGGGGACGGAACACTGAAGCTTTCTTT
16,TRBV15,TRBJ2-1,TRBD2,.,CATSEDKRDLYNEQFF,TGTGCCACCAGCGAAGATAAGCGGGACCTATACAATGAGCAGTTCTTC
12,TRBV7-2,TRBJ1-2,.,.,CASSYGSYGYTF,TGTGCCAGCAGCTACGGGTCTTATGGCTACACCTTC
15,TRBV25-1,TRBJ2-1,TRBD2,once,CASSDQTSGSHEQFF,TGTGCCAGCAGTGATCAGACTAGCGGGAGTCATGAGCAGTTCTTC
15,TRBV6-6,TRBJ2-2,TRBD2,.,CASSYGTSGAGELFF,TGTGCCAGCAGTTACGGGACTAGCGGGGCCGGGGAGCTGTTTTTT
15,TRBV18,TRBJ1-2,.,.,CASSSTQGTVYGYTF,TGTGCCAGCTCATCCACACAGGGAACCGTCTATGGCTACACCTTC
14,TRBV5-5,TRBJ2-7,.,.,CASSLQSVAYEQYF,TGTGCCAGCAGCTTGCAATCGGTGGCCTACGAGCAGTACTTC
13,TRBV7-2,TRBJ2-7,TRBD1,once,CASSADRAYEQYF,TGTGCCAGCAGCGCGGACAGGGCCTACGAGCAGTACTTC
15,TRBV6-1,TRBJ1-2,.,.,CASSEFPQDNYGYTF,TGTGCCAGCAGTGAATTCCCTCAGGATAACTATGGCTACACCTTC
15,TRBV7-2,TRBJ2-7,.,.,CASSLGQKAPYEQYF,TGTGCCAGCAGCTTGGGGCAGAAGGCCCCCTACGAGCAGTACTTC
13,TRBV18,TRBJ2-1,.,.,CASSQGTYNEQFF,TGTGCCAGCTCACAGGGGACTTACAATGAGCAGTTCTTC
15,TRBV6-4,TRBJ2-1,TRBD2,few,CASSDSAGGFGEQFF,TGTGCCAGCAGTGACTCGGCGGGGGGGTTCGGTGAGCAGTTCTTC